This T cell receptor beta chain was observed in a study of technical replicates of blood from a few donors. The protocol was immunoSEQ multiplex PCR, while the TCRdb copy is restricted to in-frame clones and leaves out a portion. The sample includes over 55,000 clones, about 90% seen only once; the top ten take approximately 5.1%. CDR1 is GTSNPN, CDR2 SVGIG, per germline (reference sequence). There are 14 residues in the CDR3. The V and J ends lost 3 bases and 8 bases respectively, with 16 bases between them. The V and J genes are TRBV30 and TRBJ1-4; D perhaps matches TRBD1 (6 bases). This sequence was found in a human donor in good health. Some clones in this sample may be carry-over from other donors' samples. The specimen was PBMCs. In nucleotides, the CDR3 is TGTGCCTGGAGGGTGATGGGGGCAGTCGAAAAACTGTTTTTT. Its translation is CAWRVMGAVEKLFF.